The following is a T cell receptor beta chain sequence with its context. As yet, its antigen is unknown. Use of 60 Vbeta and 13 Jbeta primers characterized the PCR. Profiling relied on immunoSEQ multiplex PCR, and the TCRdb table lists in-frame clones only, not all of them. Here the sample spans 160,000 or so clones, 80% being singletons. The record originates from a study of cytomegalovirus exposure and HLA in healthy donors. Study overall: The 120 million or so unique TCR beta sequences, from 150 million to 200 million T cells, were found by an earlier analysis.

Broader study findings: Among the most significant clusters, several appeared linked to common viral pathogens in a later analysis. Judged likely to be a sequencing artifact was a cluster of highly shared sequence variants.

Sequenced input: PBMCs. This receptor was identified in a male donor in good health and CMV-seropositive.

DNA for the CDR3: TGTGCCAGCAGCTCCCGCCAGGTTAGCAATCAGCCCCAGCATTTT. It yields the protein CASSSRQVSNQPQHF. The V and J genes are TRBV21-1 and TRBJ1-5; TRBD1, as called in the table, went unchecked against the DNA. TRBV21-1 is noted as a pseudogene. The CDR3 has 15 residues.